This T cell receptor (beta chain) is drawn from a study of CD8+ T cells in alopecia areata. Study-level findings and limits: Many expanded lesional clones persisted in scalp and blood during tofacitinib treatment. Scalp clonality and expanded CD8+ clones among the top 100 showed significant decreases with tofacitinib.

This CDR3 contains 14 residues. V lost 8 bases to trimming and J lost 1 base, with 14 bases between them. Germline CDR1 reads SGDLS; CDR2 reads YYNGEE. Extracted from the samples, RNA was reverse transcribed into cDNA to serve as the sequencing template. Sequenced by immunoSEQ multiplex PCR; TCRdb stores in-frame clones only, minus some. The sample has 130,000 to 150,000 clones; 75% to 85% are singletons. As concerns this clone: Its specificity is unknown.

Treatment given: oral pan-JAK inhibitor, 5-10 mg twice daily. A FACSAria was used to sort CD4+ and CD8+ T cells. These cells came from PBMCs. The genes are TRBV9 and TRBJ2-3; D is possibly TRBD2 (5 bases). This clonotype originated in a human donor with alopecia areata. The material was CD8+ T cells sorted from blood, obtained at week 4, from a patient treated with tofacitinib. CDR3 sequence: CASTAGGGTDTQYF. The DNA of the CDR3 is TGTGCCAGTACTGCGGGTGGGGGCACAGATACGCAGTATTTT.